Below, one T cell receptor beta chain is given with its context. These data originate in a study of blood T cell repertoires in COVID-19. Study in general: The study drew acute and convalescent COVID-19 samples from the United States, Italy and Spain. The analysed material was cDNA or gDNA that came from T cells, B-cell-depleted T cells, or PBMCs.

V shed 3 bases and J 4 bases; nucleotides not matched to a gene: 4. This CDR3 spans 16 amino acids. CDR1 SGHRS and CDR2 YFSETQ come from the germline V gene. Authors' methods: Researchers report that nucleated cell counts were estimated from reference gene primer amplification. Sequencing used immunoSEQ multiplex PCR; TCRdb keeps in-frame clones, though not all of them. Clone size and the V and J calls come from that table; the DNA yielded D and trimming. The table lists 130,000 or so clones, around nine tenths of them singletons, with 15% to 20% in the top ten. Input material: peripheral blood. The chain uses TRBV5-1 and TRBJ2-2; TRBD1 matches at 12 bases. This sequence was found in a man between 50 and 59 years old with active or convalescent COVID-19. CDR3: CASSSGQGASTGELFF. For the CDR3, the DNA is TGCGCCAGCAGCTCGGGACAGGGGGCTTCCACCGGGGAGCTGTTTTTT.